This T cell receptor beta chain was captured by sequencing in a study of blood T cell repertoires in COVID-19 (dated by TCRdb to the early 2020s). Broadly, across the study: Collaborator samples came from the United States, Italy and Spain and covered acute and convalescent phases of COVID-19. The material from the prospective study consisted of cDNA or gDNA derived from T cells, B-cell-depleted T cells, or PBMCs. The dataset comprised deeply sampled blood TCRbeta repertoires from subjects exposed to, actively infected with, or recovered from COVID-19. A freely available public database, intended as a resource for researchers studying the immune response to SARS-CoV-2, is where the repertoires were released. Samples were obtained from the ongoing ImmuneRACE study (first 160 participants) and from 1,200 or so subjects provided by 6 global collaborators. Nearly every sample came with metadata listing a de-identified subject ID, COVID-19 status, age in years and sex. HLA class I and class II types, where available, came from metadata supplied by the sample provider rather than from assay-based typing. Study-level results and caveats: The amount of clinical and demographic metadata varied by source and participant and was provided uncurated.

Enrolling through a virtual design, the prospective study's participants ranged in age from roughly 18 to 89 years and lived across some 23 United States geographic areas. Cohort assignment in the prospective study relied on participant-reported clinical history from a screening survey and a study questionnaire. ImmuneRACE Cohort 3 recovered participants were defined by two consecutive negative NP/OP PCR tests, healthcare professional clearance, or symptom resolution. Each participant in the prospective study had whole blood, serum and a nasopharyngeal or oropharyngeal swab collected by mobile phlebotomists. Additional blood draws and questionnaires over an approximately 2-month period could optionally be provided by prospective study participants. Blood samples from the prospective study were shipped frozen or at room temperature prior to DNA extraction. TCRbeta CDR3 regions were amplified from genomic DNA using the immunoSEQ Assay, a bias-controlled multiplex PCR. For the original study's pipeline: Nucleated cell counts per sample were estimated from amplification of reference gene primers within the assay. Sequence reads were collapsed and filtered to measure the absolute abundance of every unique TCRbeta CDR3 rearrangement. For each sample, productive Simpson clonality was calculated as the square root of Simpson's diversity index over productive rearrangements. TCRdb mirrors the immuneACCESS table, restricted to in-frame sequences. Some clones are absent from its copies; in checked studies, under half trace to an unresolved V gene, and the reason for the others is unknown. V, J and clone size reflect that table, while D and trimming were determined from the DNA. The sample table holds 200,000 or so clones, of which approximately 80% were seen once. The ten top clones hold approximately 2% of the sample.

In the case of this clone: No cognate antigen has been identified for it. Per-nucleotide qualities are absent, and no much larger clonotype sits a single base away.

This sequence originates from a man in his 60s who had recovered from COVID-19. The material sequenced was PBMCs or T cells enriched from blood (not recorded which).

The nucleotides are TGTGCCAGTGGGGGAGCGGGTCCGTACCAAGAGACCCAGTACTTC. It translates to CASGGAGPYQETQYF. Recombination linked TRBV2 to TRBJ2-5, with TRBD2 perhaps the D gene, on 6 matching bases. For CDR1 and CDR2, the germline V gene lists SNHLY and FYNNEI. V drops 9 bases and J drops 0 bases, leaving 17 bases in between. Its CDR3 holds 15 amino acids, cysteine through phenylalanine. Solely the CDR3 DNA is kept, with 45 bases framed from the first base.